Listed below are T cell receptor beta chains from one sample, sequenced in a study of early T cells in non-severe SARS-CoV-2 infection. TCRdb fed the 5' RACE reads into MiXCR, producing one record per CDR3 protein. Of roughly 92,000 distinct CDR3 sequences listed, about 12% are singletons. The sample was whole blood, taken at baseline. The receptors were sampled from an adult who was a healthcare worker with PCR-confirmed SARS-CoV-2 infection or an uninfected control (not recorded which). Both conserved end residues are part of each CDR3. The order of the fields is V gene, J gene, CDR3 length, D gene, clone size, CDR3 protein, CDR3 DNA. D genes are given only for firm matches. Where a row states a size, it is once, few, many or the class of an expanded clone; other rows omit it.

v_call: TRBV6-5; j_call: TRBJ2-2; cdr3_length: 14; d_call: .; clone_size: .; cdr3_aa: CASSSTPGAGELFF; cdr3_nt: TGTGCCAGCAGTTCCACTCCAGGGGCCGGGGAGCTGTTTTTT
v_call: TRBV7-3; j_call: TRBJ1-2; cdr3_length: 15; d_call: TRBD1; clone_size: few; cdr3_aa: CASSFPGQGARGYTF; cdr3_nt: TGTGCCAGCAGCTTCCCCGGACAGGGGGCTCGTGGCTACACCTTC
v_call: TRBV30; j_call: TRBJ2-7; cdr3_length: 12; d_call: .; clone_size: few; cdr3_aa: CAYGQSSYEQYF; cdr3_nt: TGTGCCTACGGACAGAGCTCCTACGAGCAGTACTTC
v_call: TRBV6-1; j_call: TRBJ1-2; cdr3_length: 13; d_call: .; clone_size: few; cdr3_aa: CASNSDRDYGYTF; cdr3_nt: TGTGCCAGCAATTCCGACAGAGACTATGGCTACACCTTC
v_call: TRBV24-1; j_call: TRBJ2-6; cdr3_length: 16; d_call: .; clone_size: .; cdr3_aa: CATSAKGRGGANVLTF; cdr3_nt: TGTGCCACCAGTGCGAAAGGCAGGGGTGGGGCCAACGTCCTGACTTTC
v_call: TRBV7-3; j_call: TRBJ2-1; cdr3_length: 15; d_call: .; clone_size: .; cdr3_aa: CASSSPAGSYNEQFF; cdr3_nt: TGTGCCAGCAGCTCCCCGGCAGGCTCCTACAATGAGCAGTTCTTC
v_call: TRBV11-2; j_call: TRBJ2-6; cdr3_length: 16; d_call: .; clone_size: many; cdr3_aa: CASSYPNLPGANVLTF; cdr3_nt: TGTGCCAGCAGCTACCCAAACCTGCCTGGGGCCAACGTCCTGACTTTC
v_call: TRBV11-3; j_call: TRBJ2-3; cdr3_length: 17; d_call: TRBD2; clone_size: few; cdr3_aa: CASSTRTSGRDTDTQYF; cdr3_nt: TGTGCCAGCAGCACTCGGACTAGCGGGAGGGACACAGATACGCAGTATTTT
v_call: TRBV25-1; j_call: TRBJ1-2; cdr3_length: 15; d_call: .; clone_size: few; cdr3_aa: CASSGVRNGNYGYTF; cdr3_nt: TGTGCCAGCAGTGGAGTTCGAAACGGAAACTATGGCTACACCTTC
v_call: TRBV7-7; j_call: TRBJ2-7; cdr3_length: 13; d_call: .; clone_size: few; cdr3_aa: CASLTGKANEQYF; cdr3_nt: TGTGCTAGCCTGACGGGCAAGGCAAACGAGCAGTACTTC
v_call: TRBV28; j_call: TRBJ1-2; cdr3_length: 14; d_call: TRBD1; clone_size: .; cdr3_aa: CASSSDRDYYGYTF; cdr3_nt: TGTGCCAGCAGTTCGGACAGGGACTACTATGGCTACACCTTC
v_call: TRBV3-1; j_call: TRBJ1-2; cdr3_length: 14; d_call: .; clone_size: .; cdr3_aa: CASSQDLAPYGYTF; cdr3_nt: TGTGCCAGCAGCCAAGATTTAGCACCCTATGGCTACACCTTC
v_call: TRBV5-1; j_call: TRBJ2-1; cdr3_length: 16; d_call: .; clone_size: .; cdr3_aa: CASSFSGQSSYNEQFF; cdr3_nt: TGCGCCAGCAGCTTTTCAGGGCAGAGCTCCTACAATGAGCAGTTCTTC
v_call: TRBV11-1; j_call: TRBJ2-7; cdr3_length: 14; d_call: .; clone_size: .; cdr3_aa: CASSLLLDSYEQYF; cdr3_nt: TGTGCCAGCAGCTTACTGTTGGATTCCTACGAGCAGTACTTC
v_call: TRBV10-3; j_call: TRBJ2-6; cdr3_length: 17; d_call: TRBD1; clone_size: few; cdr3_aa: CAIGGQASPFGANVLTF; cdr3_nt: TGTGCCATTGGAGGACAGGCGAGTCCGTTCGGGGCCAACGTCCTGACTTTC
v_call: TRBV30; j_call: TRBJ2-1; cdr3_length: 15; d_call: .; clone_size: .; cdr3_aa: CAWTAGASSYNEQFF; cdr3_nt: TGTGCCTGGACCGCAGGGGCTAGTTCATACAATGAGCAGTTCTTC
v_call: TRBV19; j_call: TRBJ2-1; cdr3_length: 13; d_call: .; clone_size: few; cdr3_aa: CASSIGGYNEQFF; cdr3_nt: TGTGCCAGTAGTATAGGGGGGTACAATGAGCAGTTCTTC
v_call: TRBV19; j_call: TRBJ2-3; cdr3_length: 14; d_call: .; clone_size: few; cdr3_aa: CASSISGRGDTQYF; cdr3_nt: TGTGCCAGTAGTATCTCGGGCCGGGGAGATACGCAGTATTTT
v_call: TRBV12-3/TRBV12-4; j_call: TRBJ2-7; cdr3_length: 13; d_call: .; clone_size: few; cdr3_aa: CASSGSTSYEQYF; cdr3_nt: TGTGCCAGCAGTGGTTCGACCTCCTACGAGCAGTACTTC
v_call: TRBV5-4; j_call: TRBJ1-3; cdr3_length: 15; d_call: TRBD1; clone_size: many; cdr3_aa: CASSLAGTGGNTIYF; cdr3_nt: TGTGCCAGCAGCTTGGCCGGGACAGGGGGAAACACCATATATTTT
v_call: TRBV6-5; j_call: TRBJ2-7; cdr3_length: 14; d_call: .; clone_size: few; cdr3_aa: CASRAGTTLYEQYF; cdr3_nt: TGTGCCAGCAGAGCCGGGACCACTCTTTACGAGCAGTACTTC
v_call: TRBV12-3/TRBV12-4; j_call: TRBJ2-7; cdr3_length: 12; d_call: .; clone_size: .; cdr3_aa: CASSYAPYEQYF; cdr3_nt: TGTGCCAGCAGCTACGCGCCATACGAGCAGTACTTC
v_call: TRBV3-1; j_call: TRBJ2-1; cdr3_length: 13; d_call: .; clone_size: few; cdr3_aa: CASSQDVGNEQFF; cdr3_nt: TGTGCCAGCAGCCAAGACGTGGGTAATGAGCAGTTCTTC
v_call: TRBV11-2; j_call: TRBJ2-1; cdr3_length: 16; d_call: TRBD2; clone_size: once; cdr3_aa: CASSLEGTSDRNEQFF; cdr3_nt: TGTGCCAGCAGCTTAGAAGGGACTAGTGATCGGAATGAGCAGTTCTTC